This TCR beta chain is from a study of CD8+ T cells in alopecia areata. Study-wide background: Tofacitinib administration persisted for 6 to 18 months, succeeded by 6 months off drug.

Once RNA had been extracted, it was reverse transcribed into cDNA to act as the sequencing template. Clones were read by immunoSEQ multiplex PCR, and TCRdb kept only the in-frame ones, dropping some. The table records 200,000 to 250,000 clones, roughly 57% of them present only once. V lost 7 bases, J lost 0 bases, and 8 bases lay in between. Germline assignment: CDR1 SGHRS and CDR2 YFSETQ. This CDR3 is 13 amino acids long. This specimen was CD4+ T cells sorted from blood, taken at week 0. The chain has TRBV5-1 and TRBJ2-1; D remains ambiguous. This clonotype originated in a human donor with alopecia areata. The CDR3 region is CASAVGSYNEQFF. The DNA for the CDR3 is TGCGCCAGCGCGGTGGGCTCCTACAATGAGCAGTTCTTC.